This record looks at one TCR beta chain sequence and its context. One end of the junction fails to match germline, which may point to a read error. The source of the sample is a study of molecular identifiers for immune sequencing clone quantification. Germline V lookup: CDR1 MNHEY, CDR2 SVGEGT. There are 13 residues in the CDR3. TCRdb re-called the PCR reads through MiXCR, storing one row per CDR3 protein. The sample yields around 470,000 distinct CDR3 sequences, about a quarter seen once. This clonotype was sampled from a human donor in good health. Some libraries in this study had Jurkat cell RNA spiked in. What was sequenced was naive CD8+ T cells from blood, with Jurkat cell RNA spiked in. Subset given: FACS-sorted CD8+CD4-CCR7+CD45RA+ naive T cells. The chain is built from TRBV6-2 or TRBV6-3 and TRBJ2-2; TRBD2 might be the D (5 bases). CDR3 nucleotides: TGTGCCAGCATTAGGGCAAACACCGGGGAGCGGTTTTTT. The encoded protein is CASIRANTGERFF.